This entry lists 15 T cell receptor beta chains sequenced from one sample in a study of regulatory and conventional T cells in RAG deficiency. Genomic DNA came from blood conventional CD4+ T cells gated CD25-low CD127-high. Here immunoSEQ multiplex PCR was the method, and the copy in TCRdb shows in-frame clones only, minus some. The data show approximately 30,000 clones, approximately 96% seen once. These same data were also listed under a study on regulatory T cells. That source adds: The primer mix had 52 TRBV and 13 TRBJ primers.

What was sequenced was CD25- CD4+ T cells sorted from blood. Receptor source: a human donor in good health.

The J gene is TRBJ2-7, the V gene TRBV5-8; TRBD2 matches at 7 bases. CDR1 is SGHTS, CDR2 YDEGEE, per germline. V dropped 3 bases and J dropped 9; count of bases not matched to a gene: 15. The CDR3 spans 15 residues. The CDR3 DNA reads as TGTGCCAGCAGCTCCCGTGTGGGCGGGGGATTCGGGCAGTACTTC. It is translated as CASSSRVGGGFGQYF. The entire variable domain, with the rest obtained from reference TRBV5-8 and TRBJ2-7, is as follows: EAGVTQSPTHLIKTRGQQATLRCSPISGHTSVYWYQQALGLGLQFLLWYDEGEERNRGNFPPRFSGRQFPNYSSELNVNALELEDSALYLCASSSRVGGGFGQYFGPGTRLTVT.

CDR3 sequence (DNA): TGTGCCAGCAGGGGGGGGGACAGGAGCCTCTACGAGCAGTACTTC. This translates into CASRGGDRSLYEQYF. The J gene is TRBJ2-7, the V gene TRBV2; a possible D gene is TRBD1 (8 bases). The CDR3 sequence is 15 residues long. Trimming stripped 6 bases from V and 3 bases from J, with 18 bases between. Germline V gene data show CDR1 as SNHLY and CDR2 as FYNNEI.

CDR3 coding DNA: TGTGCCAGTAGTACTCGACAGGGAAACTATGGCTACACCTTC. It codes for CASSTRQGNYGYTF. This rearrangement joins TRBV19 to TRBJ1-2; 7 bases fit TRBD1. The CDR3 spans 14 residues. The germline CDR1 and CDR2 sequences are LNHDA and SQIVND (reference sequence). Trimming removed 4 bases from V and 2 bases from J; junction bases left unmatched: 4.

This clone was observed once. The V gene is TRBV25-1, the J gene TRBJ1-3; D is undetermined. V lost 1 base and J 1 base, leaving 8 bases between the germline ends. This CDR3 spans 15 amino acids. Germline V gene data show CDR1 as MGHDK and CDR2 as SYGVNS. In nucleotides, the CDR3 is TGTGCCAGCAGTGAATCGGGTGTTTCTGGAAACACCATATATTTT. It codes for CASSESGVSGNTIYF.

This rearrangement joins TRBV6-5 to TRBJ2-7; 7 nucleotides align to TRBD1. With 6 bases clipped from V and 3 bases from J, the junction kept 11 bases outside the gene matches. The CDR3 loop spans 15 amino acids. Per the germline V gene, CDR1 is MNHEY and CDR2 is SVGAGI. CDR3 loop: CASRPSGTARYEQYF. CDR3 bases: TGTGCCAGCAGACCATCCGGGACAGCGCGCTACGAGCAGTACTTC.

CDR3 sequence: CASSQEYSLTTEAFF. The CDR3 bases are TGTGCCAGCAGCCAAGAATACAGCCTGACCACTGAAGCTTTCTTT. The rearrangement uses TRBV4-2 and TRBJ1-1; D uncertain. The V and J ends lost 0 bases and 4 bases respectively, with 12 bases between them. Germline V gives CDR1 LGHNA, CDR2 YNFKEQ. This CDR3 has 15 amino acids.

The chain employs TRBV9 and TRBJ1-2; TRBD1 might be the D (6 bases). The V gene's germline CDR1 is SGDLS and CDR2 YYNGEE. The CDR3 loop spans 15 amino acids. Trimming cost V 0 bases and J 3 bases, with 12 bases left between them. DNA for the CDR3: TGTGCCAGCAGCGTAGGCTCAGGGGAGTACTATGGCTACACCTTC. It encodes CASSVGSGEYYGYTF.

J is TRBJ1-5 and V is TRBV30; 7 bases are shared with TRBD1. Germline V CDR1 and CDR2: GTSNPN, SVGIG (reference sequence). The CDR3 has 15 amino acids. Trimming took 2 bases from V and 2 from J; bases not matched to a gene: 6. The CDR3, as DNA: TGTGCCTGGAGTAGGTTCGGGACAGGCAATCAGCCCCAGCATTTT. It translates to CAWSRFGTGNQPQHF. The variable domain in full, with the rest retrieved from reference TRBV30 and TRBJ1-5, is SQTIHQWPATLVQPVGSPLSLECTVEGTSNPNLYWYRQAAGRGLQLLFYSVGIGQISSEVPQNLSASRPQDRQFILSSKKLLLSDSGFYLCAWSRFGTGNQPQHFGDGTRLSIL.

Comments on this clone: Its ends do not fully match the called genes, so a read error is possible. Other DNA sequences in this specimen translate into the identical CDR3. The chain combines TRBV6-1 with TRBJ1-6; D is ambiguous. The CDR3 covers 15 residues. Germline CDR1 and CDR2: MNHNS and SASEGT. CDR3 sequence: CASLYSSSYNSPLHF. The CDR3 DNA sequence: TGTGCCAGCCTTTACAGCAGCTCCTATAATTCCCCCCTCCACTTT.

The chain recombines TRBV2 with TRBJ1-1, with D perhaps TRBD1 (6 bases). Per germline, CDR1 SNHLY and CDR2 FYNNEI. With 3 bases removed from V and 3 bases from J, the gap between germline ends came to 8 bases. The CDR3 sequence is 13 residues long. DNA for the CDR3: TGTGCCAGCAGTGATAACAGGGACACTGAAGCTTTCTTT. Its protein product is CASSDNRDTEAFF.

V and J are TRBV29-1 and TRBJ2-7; 8 positions match TRBD2. The ends lost 3 bases at V and 5 bases at J; junction bases unmatched: 9. Germline lookup yields CDR1 SQVTM and CDR2 ANQGSEA. This CDR3 is 14 amino acids long. Here the CDR3 DNA reads TGCAGCGTTGAGGGCGGAGCGGGAGTGCACGAGCAGTACTTC. Protein sequence: CSVEGGAGVHEQYF.

This clone was recorded once. The rearrangement joins TRBV2 to TRBJ1-6, with 9 bases lining up with TRBD1. Trimming cost V 6 bases and J 7 bases; bases outside gene matches: 1. The CDR3 is made up of 13 amino acids. The V gene's germline CDR1 is SNHLY and CDR2 FYNNEI. CDR3 sequence reads: CASRDRGNSPLHF. The CDR3 DNA follows: TGTGCCAGCAGGGACAGGGGAAATTCACCCCTCCACTTT.

V usage is TRBV18 and J usage is TRBJ2-5, with D tentatively TRBD2 (6 bases). The V end was cut by 3 bases, the J end by 4 bases, with 15 bases between. This CDR3 comprises 15 residues. In germline, CDR1 is KGHSH, CDR2 LQKENI. CDR3 loop: CASSPTSPGSETQYF. The DNA of the CDR3 is TGTGCCAGCTCACCCACTAGCCCGGGGTCAGAGACCCAGTACTTC.

This chain joins TRBV25-1 and TRBJ2-7, with D hard to call. This CDR3 comprises 11 residues. V was cut by 4 bases and J by 3 bases, with 4 bases left in between. CDR1 MGHDK and CDR2 SYGVNS come from the germline V gene. The CDR3 DNA is TGTGCCAGCAGTGGCTACTACGAGCAGTACTTC. It encodes CASSGYYEQYF.

The gene calls are TRBV6-6 and TRBJ2-1, with TRBD2 identical over 7 bases. J lost 0 bases, V lost 10 bases, and 6 bases had no gene match. CDR3 size: 14 residues. CDR1 and CDR2 from the germline V gene are MNHNY and SVGAGI (reference sequence). This chain's CDR3 is CATQAGSSYNEQFF. Here the CDR3 DNA reads TGTGCCACCCAAGCGGGAAGCTCCTACAATGAGCAGTTCTTC.